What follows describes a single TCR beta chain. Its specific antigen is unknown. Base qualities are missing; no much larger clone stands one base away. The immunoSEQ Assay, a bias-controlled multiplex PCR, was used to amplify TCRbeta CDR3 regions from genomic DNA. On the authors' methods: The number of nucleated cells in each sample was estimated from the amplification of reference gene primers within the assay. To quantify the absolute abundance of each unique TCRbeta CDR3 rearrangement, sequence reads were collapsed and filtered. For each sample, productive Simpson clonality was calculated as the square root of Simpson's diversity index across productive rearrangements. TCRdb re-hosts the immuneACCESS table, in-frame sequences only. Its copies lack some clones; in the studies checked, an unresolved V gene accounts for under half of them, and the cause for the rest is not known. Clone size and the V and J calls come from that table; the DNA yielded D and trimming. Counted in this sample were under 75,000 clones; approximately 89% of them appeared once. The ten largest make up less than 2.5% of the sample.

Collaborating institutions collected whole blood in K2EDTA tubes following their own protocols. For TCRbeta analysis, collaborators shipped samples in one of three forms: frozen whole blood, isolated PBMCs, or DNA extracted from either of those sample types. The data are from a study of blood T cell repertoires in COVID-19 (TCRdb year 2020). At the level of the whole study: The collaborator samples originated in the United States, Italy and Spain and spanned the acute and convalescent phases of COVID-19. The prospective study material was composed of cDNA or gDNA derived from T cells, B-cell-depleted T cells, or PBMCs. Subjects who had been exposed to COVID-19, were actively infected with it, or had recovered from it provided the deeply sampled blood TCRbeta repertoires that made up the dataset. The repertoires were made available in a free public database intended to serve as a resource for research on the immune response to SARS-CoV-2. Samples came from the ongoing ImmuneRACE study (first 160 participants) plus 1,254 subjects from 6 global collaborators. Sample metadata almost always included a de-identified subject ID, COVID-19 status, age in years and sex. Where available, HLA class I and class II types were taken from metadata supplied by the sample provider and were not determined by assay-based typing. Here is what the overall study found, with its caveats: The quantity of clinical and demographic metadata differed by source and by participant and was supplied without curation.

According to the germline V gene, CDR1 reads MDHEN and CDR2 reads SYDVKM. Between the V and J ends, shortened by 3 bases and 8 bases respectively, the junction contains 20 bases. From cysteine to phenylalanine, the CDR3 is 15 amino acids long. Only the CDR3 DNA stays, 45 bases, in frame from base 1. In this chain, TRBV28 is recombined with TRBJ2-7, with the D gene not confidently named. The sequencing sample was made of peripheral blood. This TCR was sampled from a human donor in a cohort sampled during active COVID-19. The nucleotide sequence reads TGTGCCAGCAGTTTGCCACAGAAGAATAGGATGCAGCAGTACTTC. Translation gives CASSLPQKNRMQQYF.